This TCR beta chain was captured in a study of blood T cells in healthy people across ages. A second roughly 7 to 12 cycle PCR used barcoded and J-beta primers. MiXCR was run by TCRdb on the 5' RACE reads, yielding one entry per CDR3 protein. The sample contains approximately 850,000 distinct CDR3 sequences, roughly 44% of which appear only once. Unmatched junction bases numbered 6, after V lost 7 bases and J lost 2 bases. Germline V gene sequence: CDR1 MNHEY, CDR2 SVGEGT. The length of the CDR3 is 14 residues. In this sample, this clonotype turned up a few times. No fewer than 6 micrograms of total RNA were isolated from every sample.

The receptor comes from a man in his sixties in good health. Material: blood. The rearrangement links TRBV6-2 or TRBV6-3 to TRBJ2-7; 9 bases are a match to TRBD1. CDR3: CASIRDRVPYEQYF. In DNA, the CDR3 is TGTGCCAGCATACGGGACAGGGTCCCCTACGAGCAGTACTTC.